This T cell receptor (beta chain) was identified in a study of blood T cell repertoires in COVID-19. Study context: The origin of the acute and convalescent COVID-19 samples was the United States, Italy and Spain. The cDNA or gDNA used as material had been derived from T cells, B-cell-depleted T cells, or PBMCs.

The CDR3 consists of 15 residues. Germline V CDR1 and CDR2: ENHRY, SYGVKD. V lost 7 bases and J 8 bases, leaving 23 bases between the germline ends. This clone has a single count. Per the study methods: Estimates of nucleated cell counts were drawn from the amplification of reference gene primers. Only in-frame clones appear in the TCRdb table, and some are missing; sequencing was by immunoSEQ multiplex PCR. V and J calls and clone size are copied from that table; D and trimming were computed from the DNA. The table records about 140,000 clones, about 80% of them present only once. The genes are TRBV10-3 and TRBJ1-2; maybe TRBD1 (5 bases). Sample: peripheral blood. The receptor comes from a woman aged 55-75 years with acute or convalescent COVID-19. CDR3 coding DNA: TGTGCCATCAACGACCCAGGGAGGCCCCGGGGAGGCTACACCTTC. This translates into CAINDPGRPRGGYTF.